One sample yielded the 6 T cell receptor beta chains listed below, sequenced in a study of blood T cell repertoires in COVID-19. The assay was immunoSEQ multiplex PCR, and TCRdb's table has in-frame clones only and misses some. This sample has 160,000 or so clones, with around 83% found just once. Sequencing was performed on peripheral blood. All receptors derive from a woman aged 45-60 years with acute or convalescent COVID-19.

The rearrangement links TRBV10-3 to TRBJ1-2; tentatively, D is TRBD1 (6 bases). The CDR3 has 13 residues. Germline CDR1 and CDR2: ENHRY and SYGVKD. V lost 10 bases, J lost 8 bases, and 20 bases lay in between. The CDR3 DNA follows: TGTGCCACGGATTCGGGGGGGCGCCGGGGCTACACCTTC. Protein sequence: CATDSGGRRGYTF.

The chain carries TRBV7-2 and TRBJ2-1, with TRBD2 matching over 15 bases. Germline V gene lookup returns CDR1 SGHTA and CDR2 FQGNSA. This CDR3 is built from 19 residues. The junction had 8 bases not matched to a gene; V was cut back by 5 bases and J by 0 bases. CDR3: CASSLRTSGRASSYNEQFF. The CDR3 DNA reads TGTGCCAGCAGCCTCAGGACTAGCGGGAGGGCGAGCTCCTACAATGAGCAGTTCTTC.

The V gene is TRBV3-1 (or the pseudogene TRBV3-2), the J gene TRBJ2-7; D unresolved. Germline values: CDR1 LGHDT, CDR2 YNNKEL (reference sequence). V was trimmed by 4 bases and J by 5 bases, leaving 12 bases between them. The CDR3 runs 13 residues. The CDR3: CASSLPDLDEQYF. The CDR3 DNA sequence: TGTGCCAGCAGCCTTCCAGACTTGGACGAGCAGTACTTC.

The CDR3 coding sequence is TGTGCCAGCAGCTCGAGGACAGCAGCCCCTCTCTATGGCTACACCTTC. Translated: CASSSRTAAPLYGYTF. This chain links TRBV11-2 with TRBJ1-2; possible D gene TRBD1, 6 bases. Trimming took 4 bases from V and 4 from J, leaving 19 bases between them. Germline V lookup: CDR1 SGHAT, CDR2 FQNNGV. The CDR3 runs to 16 residues.

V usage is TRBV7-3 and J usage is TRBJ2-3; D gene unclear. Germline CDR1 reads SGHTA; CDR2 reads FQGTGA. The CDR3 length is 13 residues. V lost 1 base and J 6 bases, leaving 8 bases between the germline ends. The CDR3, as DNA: TGTGCCAGCAGCTTAAGTGTATATGATACGCAGTATTTT. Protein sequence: CASSLSVYDTQYF.

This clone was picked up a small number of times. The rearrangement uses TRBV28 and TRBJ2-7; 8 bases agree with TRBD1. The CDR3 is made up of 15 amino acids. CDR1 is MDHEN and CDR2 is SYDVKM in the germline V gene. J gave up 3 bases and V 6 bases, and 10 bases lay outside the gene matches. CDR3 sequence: CASSHGQGNYYEQYF. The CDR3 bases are TGTGCCAGCAGCCATGGACAGGGAAACTACTACGAGCAGTACTTC.